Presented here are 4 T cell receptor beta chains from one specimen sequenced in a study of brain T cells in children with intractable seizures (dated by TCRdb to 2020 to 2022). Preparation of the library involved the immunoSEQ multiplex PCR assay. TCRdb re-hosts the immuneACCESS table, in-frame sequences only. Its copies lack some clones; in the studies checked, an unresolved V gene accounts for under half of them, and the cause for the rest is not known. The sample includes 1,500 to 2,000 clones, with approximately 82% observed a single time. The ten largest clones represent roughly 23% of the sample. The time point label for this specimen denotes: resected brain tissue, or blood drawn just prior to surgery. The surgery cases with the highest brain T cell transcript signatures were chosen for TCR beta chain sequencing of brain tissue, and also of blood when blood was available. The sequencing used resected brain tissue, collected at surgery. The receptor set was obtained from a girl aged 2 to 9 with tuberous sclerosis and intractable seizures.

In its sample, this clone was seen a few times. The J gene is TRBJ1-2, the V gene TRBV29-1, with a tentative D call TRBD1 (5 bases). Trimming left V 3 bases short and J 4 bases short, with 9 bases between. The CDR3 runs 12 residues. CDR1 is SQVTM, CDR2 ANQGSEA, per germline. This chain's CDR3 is CSVDAGIYGYTF. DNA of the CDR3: TGCAGCGTTGATGCAGGGATCTATGGCTACACCTTC.

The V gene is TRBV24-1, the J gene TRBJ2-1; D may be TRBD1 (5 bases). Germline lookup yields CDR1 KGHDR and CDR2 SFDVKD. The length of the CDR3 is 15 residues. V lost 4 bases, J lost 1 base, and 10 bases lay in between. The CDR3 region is CATSEPDRSYNEQFF. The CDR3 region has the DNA TGTGCCACCAGTGAACCTGACAGATCCTACAATGAGCAGTTCTTC.

The CDR3: CASKKRGDSNQPQHF. DNA of the CDR3: TGTGCCAGCAAGAAAAGAGGAGATAGCAATCAGCCCCAGCATTTT. The chain recombines TRBV2 with TRBJ1-5, with D unresolved. CDR3 size: 15 residues. Germline values: CDR1 SNHLY, CDR2 FYNNEI. V lost 7 bases, J lost 0 bases, and 13 bases lay in between.

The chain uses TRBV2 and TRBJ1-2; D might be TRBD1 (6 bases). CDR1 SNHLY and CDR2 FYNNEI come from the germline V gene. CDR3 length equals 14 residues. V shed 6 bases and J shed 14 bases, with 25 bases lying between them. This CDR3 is CASRERWSGVLRTF. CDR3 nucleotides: TGTGCCAGCAGGGAGCGTTGGTCAGGGGTTTTGAGAACCTTC.